The entry below describes one TCR beta chain. Its antigen is unknown. This record belongs to a study of T cell repertoires in cytomegalovirus infection. Study-wide findings and caveats: There were HLA-C-restricted CMV-specific TCR beta clonotypes dominating the ex vivo response. Public TCR beta family frequency separated CMV-and-HLA carriers, including in an independent cohort.

TCRdb called the reads again in MiXCR, with one record for every CDR3 protein. Altogether a few hundred thousand distinct CDR3 sequences are present, 40% being singletons, with the ten largest covering about 48%. This CDR3 is 16 amino acids long. The germline CDR1 and CDR2 sequences are SGHTA and FQGNSA. V was trimmed by 1 base and J by 2 bases, leaving 13 bases between them. This specimen consisted of cultured PBMCs, obtained from culture after CMV antigen stimulation. This receptor was obtained from a human donor in good health (CMV status not recorded). Some clones in this sample may be carry-over from other donors' samples. V gene TRBV7-2 combines with J gene TRBJ2-3; maybe TRBD2 (5 bases). The CDR3 DNA reads as TGTGCCAGCAGCTTAGGGACTCAATTGTACACAGATACGCAGTATTTT. This encodes CASSLGTQLYTDTQYF.